This T cell receptor (beta chain) is drawn from a study of T cell repertoires in cytomegalovirus infection (dated by TCRdb to between 2019 and 2020). About the study as a whole: Recently identified HLA-C-restricted CMV epitopes, whose presentation resists viral immunomodulation, were targeted by peptide stimulations together with well-studied HLA-B-restricted epitopes. The HLA type of each donor mattered for the analysis, because public TCR beta signatures pointed to carriage of CMV infection along with the matching HLA type. The paper as a whole reports these results and caveats: The ex vivo response was dominated by HLA-C-restricted CMV-specific TCR beta clonotypes, which also provided the single most frequent clonotype in two of eight donors. Carriers of CMV infection plus the relevant HLA type were discriminated by the cumulative frequency of public TCR beta family members in the study cohort and in an independent roughly 320-donor cohort.

The run used an Illumina HiSeq 1500. The public sequencing data were trimmed at Q25 with fastp and processed into clonotypes with MiXCR by TCRdb, which kept only in-frame beta chains. Rows merge per CDR3 protein into single entries with the most common DNA and genes. The sample contains roughly 200,000 distinct CDR3 sequences, 35% to 40% of them found a single time. Of the sample, 59% falls within the top ten clones. The germline V gene (reference sequence) provides CDR1 MNHEY and CDR2 SMNVEV. Including the terminal cysteine and phenylalanine, the CDR3 comprises 13 residues. Solely the CDR3 DNA is kept, with 39 bases framed from the first base. V and J lose 8 bases and 3 bases, and a span of 13 bases separates them. Sample treatment or condition, as interpreted from the label and publication: in vitro stimulation with specific CMV peptide epitopes to enrich CMV-specific T cells. Regarding this clonotype: It lacks a known antigen. No quality values exist for individual bases; no much larger clone is one base distant.

This TCR came from a human donor in good health (CMV status not recorded). Some clones in this sample may be carry-over from other donors' samples. The receptor chain draws on TRBV27 and TRBJ1-1; confidence is insufficient to name the D gene. Sequenced material: CD8+ T cells from cultured PBMCs, taken from culture after CMV antigen stimulation. The bases read TGTGCCAGCGGCGTAGGGTGGGACACTGAAGCTTTCTTT. Translated, it gives CASGVGWDTEAFF.